This T cell receptor (beta chain) was retrieved from a study of tumour-infiltrating T cells in Burkitt lymphoma. Study context: Survival, overall and progression-free, tracked with productive clonality.

There are a few counts of this clone. This table comes from immunoSEQ multiplex PCR, and its TCRdb copy is limited to in-frame clones, with some not included. The table lists 6,300 or so clones, 10% of them singletons. The TCR comes from a human donor with diffuse large B-cell lymphoma. Sequencing was done on a sample of tumor tissue.

CDR3 region: CASSLGVSSYEQYF. The CDR3 DNA sequence: TGTGCCAGCAGCTTGGGGGTCAGCTCCTACGAGCAGTACTTC. The chain has TRBV5-4 and TRBJ2-7, with D hard to call. Trimming removed 0 bases from V and 0 bases from J, with 7 bases in between. Germline CDR1 reads SGHNT; CDR2 reads YYREEE (reference sequence). The CDR3 has 14 residues.